This TCR beta chain was documented in a study of technical replicates of blood from a handful of donors (dated by TCRdb to about 2017). Preparation of the library involved the immunoSEQ multiplex PCR assay. TCRdb obtained this table from immuneACCESS and retained in-frame rearrangements with V and J assigned. These tables miss some clones; where compared with another copy, unresolved V genes account for less than half of the shortfall, and the remainder is unexplained. The sample contains about 61,000 clones, around 97% of them found a single time. The top ten clones comprise about 0.2% of the sample. As regards this clone: This receptor's antigen is unknown. No clone much larger than this one lies a single base away; base qualities are absent.

From the cysteine up to the phenylalanine, the CDR3 has a length of 16 residues. Only the CDR3 part of the read is kept: 48 bases, read in frame from the first base. Trimming at the junction amounts to 0 bases on V and 5 bases on J, and the germline ends lie 13 bases apart. Taken from the germline V gene (reference sequence), the CDR1 and CDR2 loops are LNHNV and YYDKDF. The V and J segments used are TRBV15 and TRBJ2-2, with the D gene not confidently named. The TCR originated in a human donor in good health. Sequencing used T cells isolated from PBMCs. Read as DNA, the sequence is TGTGCCACCAGCAGAGATCAGAAGTGGAGAACCGGGGAGCTGTTTTTT. The encoded protein is CATSRDQKWRTGELFF.